The clone carrying this T cell receptor (beta chain) was observed once. The antigen remains unidentified. Germline loops: CDR1 SGHAT, CDR2 FQNNGV. The germline V and J ends were trimmed by 1 base and 2 bases, with 15 bases remaining between them. This CDR3 has 17 amino acids. The sample originates from a study of tumor-infiltrating lymphocytes in primary liver carcinoma. Study context: The cohort included men and women aged 30 to 69 years.

Using a constant-region primer together with ProtoScript II reverse transcriptase, TCR beta cDNA was made from about 500 ng of total RNA. Sequencing libraries for TCR beta derived from three nested multiplex PCR rounds that used slightly modified ARM-PCR. TRBV1-TRBV30 forward and Cbeta reverse primers drove the first two roughly 10-cycle rounds. TCRdb reprocessed the multiplex PCR reads via MiXCR and lists one record per CDR3 protein. The sample yields 300,000 to 400,000 distinct CDR3 sequences, almost 65% seen once. Study findings and constraints: Lower overlap was observed for tumor-adjacent and tumor-blood pairs relative to tumor region pairs.

They got blood RNA out of unsorted whole blood and also pulled out germline DNA. The collection of 4 to 4.5 milliliters of peripheral blood preceded surgery. Specimen: peripheral blood. J is TRBJ1-3 and V is TRBV11-2; no definite D call. This clonotype was obtained from a man aged 40-49 years with primary liver carcinoma and hepatitis B virus infection. CDR3 nucleotides: TGTGCCAGCAGCTTAGTTCTCCATAGTGCCCCTGGAAACACCATATATTTT. It is translated as CASSLVLHSAPGNTIYF.